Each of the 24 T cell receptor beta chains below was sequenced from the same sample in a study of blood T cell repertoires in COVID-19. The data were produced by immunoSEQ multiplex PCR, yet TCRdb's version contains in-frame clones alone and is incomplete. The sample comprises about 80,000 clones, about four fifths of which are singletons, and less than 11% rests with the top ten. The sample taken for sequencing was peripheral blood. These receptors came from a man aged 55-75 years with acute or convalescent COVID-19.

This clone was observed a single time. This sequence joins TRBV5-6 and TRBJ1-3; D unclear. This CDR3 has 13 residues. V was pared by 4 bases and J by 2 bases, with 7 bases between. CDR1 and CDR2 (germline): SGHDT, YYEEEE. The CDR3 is CASSPRAGNTIYF. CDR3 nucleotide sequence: TGTGCCAGCAGCCCGAGGGCTGGAAACACCATATATTTT.

The CDR3 sequence is CASSTGQANYGYTF. The CDR3 DNA is TGTGCCAGTAGTACCGGACAGGCCAACTATGGCTACACCTTC. V and J are TRBV19 and TRBJ1-2, with 7 bases identical to TRBD1. The V gene end was trimmed by 4 bases and the J gene end by 2 bases; junction bases not matched to a gene: 4. This CDR3 spans 14 amino acids. The V gene's germline CDR1 is LNHDA and CDR2 SQIVND (reference sequence).

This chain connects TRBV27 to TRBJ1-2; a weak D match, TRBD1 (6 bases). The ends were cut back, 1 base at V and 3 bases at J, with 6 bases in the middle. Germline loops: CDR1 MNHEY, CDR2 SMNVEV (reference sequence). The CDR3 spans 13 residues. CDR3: CASSLYRDYGYTF. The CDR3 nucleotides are TGTGCCAGCAGTTTATACAGGGACTATGGCTACACCTTC.

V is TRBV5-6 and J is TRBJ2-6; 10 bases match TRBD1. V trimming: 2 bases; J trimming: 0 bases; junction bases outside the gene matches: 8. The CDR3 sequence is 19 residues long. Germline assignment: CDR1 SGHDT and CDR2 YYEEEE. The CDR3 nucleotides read TGTGCCAGCAGCTTCATGGGACAGGGGAGAACCTCTGGGGCCAACGTCCTGACTTTC. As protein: CASSFMGQGRTSGANVLTF.

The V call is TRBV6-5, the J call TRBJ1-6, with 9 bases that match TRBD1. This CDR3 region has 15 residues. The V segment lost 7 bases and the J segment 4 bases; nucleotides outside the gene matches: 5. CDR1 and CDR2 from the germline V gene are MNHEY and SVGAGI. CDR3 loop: CASTPGQGYNSPLHF. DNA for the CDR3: TGTGCCAGCACGCCGGGACAGGGATATAATTCACCCCTCCACTTT.

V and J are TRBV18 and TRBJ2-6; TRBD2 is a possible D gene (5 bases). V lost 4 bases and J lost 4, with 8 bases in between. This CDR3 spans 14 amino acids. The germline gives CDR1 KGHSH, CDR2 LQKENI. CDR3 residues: CASSQRAGANVLTF. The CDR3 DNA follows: TGTGCCAGCTCACAGAGGGCCGGGGCCAACGTCCTGACTTTC. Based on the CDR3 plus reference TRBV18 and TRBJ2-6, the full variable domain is NAGVMQNPRHLVRRRGQEARLRCSPMKGHSHVYWYRQLPEEGLKFMVYLQKENIIDESGMPKERFSAEFPKEGPSILRIQQVVRGDSAAYFCASSQRAGANVLTFGAGSRLTVL.

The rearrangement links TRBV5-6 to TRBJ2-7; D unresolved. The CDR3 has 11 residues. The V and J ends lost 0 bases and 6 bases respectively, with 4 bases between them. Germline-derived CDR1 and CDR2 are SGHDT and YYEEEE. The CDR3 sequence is CASSLAGEQYF. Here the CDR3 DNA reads TGTGCCAGCAGCTTGGCCGGCGAGCAGTACTTC.

In nucleotides, the CDR3 is TGTGCCACCAGTGATCCCCGAGGGGGGGTCGCAGATACGCAGTATTTT. This encodes CATSDPRGGVADTQYF. This chain joins TRBV24-1 and TRBJ2-3; D perhaps matches TRBD2 (7 bases). CDR3 size: 16 residues. Germline CDR1 is KGHDR and CDR2 is SFDVKD. Deletions cut 3 bases from V and 4 bases from J, with 16 bases between.

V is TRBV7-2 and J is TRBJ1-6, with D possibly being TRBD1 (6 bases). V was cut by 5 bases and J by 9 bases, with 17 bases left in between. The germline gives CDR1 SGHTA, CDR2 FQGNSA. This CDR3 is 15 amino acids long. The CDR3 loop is CASSPGGAAASPLHF. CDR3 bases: TGTGCCAGCAGCCCGGGGGGGGCGGCCGCTTCACCCCTCCACTTT. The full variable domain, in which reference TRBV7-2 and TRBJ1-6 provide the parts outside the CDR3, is GAGVSQSPSNKVTEKGKDVELRCDPISGHTALYWYRQSLGQGLEFLIYFQGNSAPDKSGLPSDRFSAERTGGSVSTLTIQRTQQEDSAVYLCASSPGGAAASPLHFGNGTRLTVT.

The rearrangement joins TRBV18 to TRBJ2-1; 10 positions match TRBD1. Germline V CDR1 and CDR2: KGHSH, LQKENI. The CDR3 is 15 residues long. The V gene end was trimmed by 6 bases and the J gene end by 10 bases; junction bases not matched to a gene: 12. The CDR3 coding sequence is TGTGCCAGCTCCCGCTCCGGGACAGGGGAACGGGAGCAGTTCTTC. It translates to CASSRSGTGEREQFF.

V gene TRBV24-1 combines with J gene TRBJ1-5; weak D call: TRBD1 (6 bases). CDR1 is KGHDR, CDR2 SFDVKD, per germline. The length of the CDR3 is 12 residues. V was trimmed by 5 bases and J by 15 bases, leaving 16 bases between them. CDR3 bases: TGTGCCACCAGTGTACCCAGGGGACGACGGCATTTT. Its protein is CATSVPRGRRHF.

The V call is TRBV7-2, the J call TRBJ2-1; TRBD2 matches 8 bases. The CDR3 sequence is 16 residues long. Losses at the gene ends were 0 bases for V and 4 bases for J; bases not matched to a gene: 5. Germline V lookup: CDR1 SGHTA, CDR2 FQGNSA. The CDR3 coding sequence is TGTGCCAGCAGCTTAGCCGGGAGGGCCGTGTACAATGAGCAGTTCTTC. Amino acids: CASSLAGRAVYNEQFF.

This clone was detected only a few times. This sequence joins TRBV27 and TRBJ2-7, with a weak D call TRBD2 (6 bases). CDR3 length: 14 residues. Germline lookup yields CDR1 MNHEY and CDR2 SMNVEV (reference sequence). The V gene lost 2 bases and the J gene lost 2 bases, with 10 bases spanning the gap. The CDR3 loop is CASSLTSFTYEQYF. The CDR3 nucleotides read TGTGCCAGCAGTTTAACTAGCTTCACCTACGAGCAGTACTTC.

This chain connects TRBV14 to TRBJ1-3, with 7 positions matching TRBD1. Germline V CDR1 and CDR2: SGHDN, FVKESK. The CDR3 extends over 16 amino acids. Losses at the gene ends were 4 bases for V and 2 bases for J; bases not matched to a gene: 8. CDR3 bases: TGTGCCAGCAGCCCAGCAAGGACAGGAACTGGAAACACCATATATTTT. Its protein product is CASSPARTGTGNTIYF.

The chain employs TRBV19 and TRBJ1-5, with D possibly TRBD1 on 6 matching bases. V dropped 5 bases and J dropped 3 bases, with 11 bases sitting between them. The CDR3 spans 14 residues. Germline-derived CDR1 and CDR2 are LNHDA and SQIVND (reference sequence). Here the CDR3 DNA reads TGTGCCAGTAGTCTGGACAGTCTCAATCAGCCCCAGCATTTT. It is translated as CASSLDSLNQPQHF.

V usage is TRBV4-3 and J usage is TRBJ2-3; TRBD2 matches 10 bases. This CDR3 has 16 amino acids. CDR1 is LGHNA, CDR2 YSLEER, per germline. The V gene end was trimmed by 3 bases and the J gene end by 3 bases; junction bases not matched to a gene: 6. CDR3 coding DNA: TGCGCCAGCAGCCACCTAGCGGGAGTAGCGACAGATACGCAGTATTTT. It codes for CASSHLAGVATDTQYF.

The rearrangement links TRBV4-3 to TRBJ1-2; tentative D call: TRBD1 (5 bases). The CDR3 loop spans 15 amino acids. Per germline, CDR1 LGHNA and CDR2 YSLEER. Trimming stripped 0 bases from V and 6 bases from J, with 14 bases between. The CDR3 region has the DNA TGCGCCAGCAGCCAAGATGACAGAAGGATGGATGGCTACACCTTC. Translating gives CASSQDDRRMDGYTF.

CDR3 bases: TGTGCCAGCAGCTTAATTAGGTTGGGGCAATTTAGCAATCAGCCCCAGCATTTT. Translation: CASSLIRLGQFSNQPQHF. This chain joins TRBV7-9 and TRBJ1-5; possibly TRBD1 for D (5 bases). The CDR3 consists of 18 residues. CDR1 SEHNR and CDR2 FQNEAQ come from the germline V gene (reference sequence). V dropped 2 bases and J dropped 0 bases, with 17 bases sitting between them.

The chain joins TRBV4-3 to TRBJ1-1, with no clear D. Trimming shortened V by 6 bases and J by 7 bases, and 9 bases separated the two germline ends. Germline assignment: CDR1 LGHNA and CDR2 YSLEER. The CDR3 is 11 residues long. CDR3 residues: CASRFRGEAFF. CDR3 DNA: TGCGCCAGCAGGTTTCGAGGTGAAGCTTTCTTT.

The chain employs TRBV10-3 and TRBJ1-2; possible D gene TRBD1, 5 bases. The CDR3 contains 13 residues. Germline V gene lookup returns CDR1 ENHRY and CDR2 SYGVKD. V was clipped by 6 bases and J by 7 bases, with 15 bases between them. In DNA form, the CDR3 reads TGTGCCATCAGGGACACCGAGGACCTTGGCTACACCTTC. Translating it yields CAIRDTEDLGYTF.

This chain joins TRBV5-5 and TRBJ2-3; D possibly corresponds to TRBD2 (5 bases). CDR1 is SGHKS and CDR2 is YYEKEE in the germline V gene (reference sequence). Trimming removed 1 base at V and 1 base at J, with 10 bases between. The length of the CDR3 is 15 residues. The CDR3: CASSLSVGGTDTQYF. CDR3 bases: TGTGCCAGCAGCTTGTCCGTGGGAGGCACAGATACGCAGTATTTT.

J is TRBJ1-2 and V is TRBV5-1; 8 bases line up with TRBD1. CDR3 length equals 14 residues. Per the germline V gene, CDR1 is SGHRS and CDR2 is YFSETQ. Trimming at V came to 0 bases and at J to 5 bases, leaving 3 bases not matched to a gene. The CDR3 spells CASSLVGQGYGYTF. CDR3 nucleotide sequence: TGCGCCAGCAGCTTGGTAGGACAGGGATATGGCTACACCTTC.

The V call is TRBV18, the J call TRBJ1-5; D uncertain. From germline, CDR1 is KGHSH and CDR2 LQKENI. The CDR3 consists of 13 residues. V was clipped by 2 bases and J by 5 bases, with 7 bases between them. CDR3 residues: CASSPDRDQPQHF. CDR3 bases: TGTGCCAGCTCACCAGATCGGGATCAGCCCCAGCATTTT.

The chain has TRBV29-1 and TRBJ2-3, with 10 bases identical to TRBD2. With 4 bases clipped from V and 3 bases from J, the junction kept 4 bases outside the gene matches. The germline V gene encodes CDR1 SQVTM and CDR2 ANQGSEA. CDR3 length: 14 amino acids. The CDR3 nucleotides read TGCAGCGTTGCAATGGGACTAGCGACAGATACGCAGTATTTT. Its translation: CSVAMGLATDTQYF.